These 24 T cell receptor beta chains were sequenced from one sample in a study of blood T cell repertoires in COVID-19. Profiled with immunoSEQ multiplex PCR; TCRdb holds only in-frame clones, not every one. The sample includes 250,000 to 300,000 clones, approximately 86% seen only once; the top ten take less than 15%. What was sequenced was peripheral blood. All receptors come from a woman in her seventies with COVID-19, enrolled during active disease.

The V and J genes are TRBV5-3 and TRBJ1-4, with 9 bases matching TRBD1. TRBV5-3 is an open reading frame whose function is uncertain. J was trimmed by 1 base and V by 4 bases; bases with no gene match: 23. The CDR3 sequence is 22 residues long. Here the CDR3 reads CARSPEPETGGPYFGTNEKLFF. The CDR3 nucleotides are TGTGCCAGAAGCCCGGAACCAGAAACAGGGGGCCCGTATTTTGGAACTAATGAAAAACTGTTTTTT.

This chain uses TRBV7-6 with TRBJ2-2; no clear D. The V gene lost 6 bases and the J gene lost 3 bases, with 23 bases spanning the gap. CDR3 length equals 18 residues. Germline CDR1 reads SGHVS; CDR2 reads FNYEAQ. As DNA, the CDR3 is TGTGCCAGCAGTCATAACAGTCTGTCCTCTACGGACACCGGGGAGCTGTTTTTT. Protein sequence: CASSHNSLSSTDTGELFF.

This clone was picked up one time. CDR3 residues: CASSQGDPREQYF. The CDR3, as DNA: TGTGCCAGCAGCCAAGGTGACCCTAGGGAGCAGTACTTC. The genes are TRBV3-1 (or the pseudogene TRBV3-2) and TRBJ2-7; the D is unclear. Germline CDR1 LGHDT, CDR2 YNNKEL (reference sequence). The CDR3 spans 13 residues. V gave up 1 base and J gave up 7 bases, with 11 bases separating them.

The CDR3 here is CASSQLLPRRGGNSPLHF. CDR3 in DNA: TGCGCCAGCAGCCAACTATTACCTCGCCGAGGGGGCAATTCACCCCTCCACTTT. The gene calls are TRBV4-1 and TRBJ1-6, with 7 bases aligning to TRBD1. Germline assignment: CDR1 MGHRA and CDR2 YSYEKL. This CDR3 comprises 18 residues. V was clipped by 2 bases and J by 7 bases; unmatched bases: 14.

This chain joins TRBV5-1 and TRBJ2-7; no definite D call. V was cut by 0 bases and J by 3 bases, with 10 bases left in between. The germline V gene has CDR1 SGHRS and CDR2 YFSETQ. There are 14 residues in the CDR3. The CDR3 DNA reads as TGCGCCAGCAGCTTGGATGGAGAGAACTACGAGCAGTACTTC. Its protein product is CASSLDGENYEQYF.

This CDR3 reads CASSSRLAADTQYF. The CDR3 nucleotides read TGCGCCAGCAGCTCAAGACTAGCGGCAGATACGCAGTATTTT. The chain couples TRBV5-1 to TRBJ2-3; 9 bases line up with TRBD2. With 3 bases clipped from V and 4 bases from J, the junction kept 3 bases outside the gene matches. The germline CDR1 and CDR2 sequences are SGHRS and YFSETQ. The CDR3 length is 14 residues.

J is TRBJ2-7 and V is TRBV2; a weak D match, TRBD1 (6 bases). V gave up 6 bases and J gave up 5 bases, with 17 bases separating them. The CDR3 length is 14 residues. CDR1 is SNHLY and CDR2 is FYNNEI in the germline V gene. CDR3 in amino acids: CASSAQGVGNEQYF. The CDR3 DNA reads TGTGCCAGCAGCGCACAGGGAGTGGGGAACGAGCAGTACTTC.

With respect to this clone: Since a much larger clone is just one base distant, this may be a read error. The chain employs TRBV19 and TRBJ1-5; D gene unclear. This CDR3 spans 12 amino acids. Germline V gives CDR1 LNHDA, CDR2 SQIVND (reference sequence). The V end was cut by 9 bases, the J end by 1 base, with 7 bases between. The CDR3 is CASRQSNQPQHF. The CDR3 DNA is TGTGCCAGCAGACAAAGCAATCAGCCCCAGCATTTT.

The chain has TRBV10-3 and TRBJ2-6; 9 bases are shared with TRBD1. J was trimmed by 2 bases and V by 5 bases; bases with no gene match: 7. CDR3 size: 17 residues. Germline-derived CDR1 and CDR2 are ENHRY and SYGVKD. CDR3 coding DNA: TGTGCCATCAGTTATACAGGGGGCAGCGCTGGGGCCAACGTCCTGACTTTC. The encoded protein is CAISYTGGSAGANVLTF.

V is TRBV9 and J is TRBJ2-5; TRBD1 aligns across 7 bases. The germline gives CDR1 SGDLS, CDR2 YYNGEE. After removal of 3 bases from V and 3 bases from J, the junction contained 5 bases not matched to a gene. The CDR3 sequence is 14 residues long. The CDR3 here is CASSAQGTEETQYF. The DNA of the CDR3 is TGTGCCAGCAGCGCACAGGGGACGGAAGAGACCCAGTACTTC.

This chain uses TRBV18 with TRBJ2-3, with 10 nucleotides matching TRBD2. The germline V gene has CDR1 KGHSH and CDR2 LQKENI. V lost 1 base to trimming and J lost 6 bases; unmatched junction nucleotides: 4. The CDR3 length is 15 residues. CDR3 DNA: TGTGCCAGCTCACCACTAGCGGGGGGCCCCGATACGCAGTATTTT. Translation: CASSPLAGGPDTQYF.

The chain couples TRBV15 to TRBJ2-7, with 9 bases lining up with TRBD1. From germline, CDR1 is LNHNV and CDR2 YYDKDF (reference sequence). V trimming: 5 bases; J trimming: 0 bases; junction bases outside the gene matches: 2. The CDR3 covers 14 residues. The CDR3 bases are TGTGCCACCAGCCGGGACAGGGCCTCCTACGAGCAGTACTTC. Protein product: CATSRDRASYEQYF.

As concerns this clone: This sample includes further DNA sequences coding for the same CDR3. This chain connects TRBV19 to TRBJ2-7, with 7 bases that match TRBD1. This CDR3 contains 13 residues. The germline V gene has CDR1 LNHDA and CDR2 SQIVND (reference sequence). V was pared by 5 bases and J by 3 bases, with 4 bases of the junction left unmatched. CDR3 protein: CASSPGTVYEQYF. CDR3 sequence (DNA): TGTGCCAGTAGTCCCGGGACAGTCTACGAGCAGTACTTC.

The chain carries TRBV12-5 and TRBJ1-1; D possibly corresponds to TRBD1 (5 bases). Germline assignment: CDR1 LGHNT and CDR2 FRNRAP. Trimming took off 5 bases at V and 3 bases at J, with 13 bases between the two ends. This CDR3 comprises 14 residues. The CDR3 bases are TGTGCTAGTGGTCCCGCGAACAGGTACACTGAAGCTTTCTTT. Amino acid sequence: CASGPANRYTEAFF.

V gene TRBV7-6 combines with J gene TRBJ2-7, with 12 bases matching TRBD1. The V segment lost 4 bases and the J segment 1 base; nucleotides outside the gene matches: 8. Germline V gives CDR1 SGHVS, CDR2 FNYEAQ. This CDR3 region has 17 residues. The CDR3 DNA reads as TGTGCCAGCAGCTCCGGGACAGGGGGCGTGGGATCCTACGAGCAGTACTTC. It specifies CASSSGTGGVGSYEQYF.

CDR3 sequence: CASSPETGGLSAYGYTF. The CDR3 DNA reads TGTGCCAGCTCCCCGGAGACAGGGGGCCTATCCGCCTATGGCTACACCTTC. The chain couples TRBV18 to TRBJ1-2; TRBD1 aligns across 10 bases. Unmatched junction bases numbered 14, after V lost 6 bases and J lost 4 bases. This CDR3 is 17 amino acids long. Per germline, CDR1 KGHSH and CDR2 LQKENI.

The rearrangement links TRBV4-3 to TRBJ1-2; D is ambiguous. This CDR3 spans 17 amino acids. CDR1 is LGHNA, CDR2 YSLEER, per germline. Trimming cost V 1 base and J 4 bases, with 19 bases left between them. CDR3 nucleotide sequence: TGCGCCAGCAGCCAAGGTGAAGGAATGGTCCGGGGCTATGGCTACACCTTC. The encoded protein is CASSQGEGMVRGYGYTF.

As DNA, the CDR3 is TGTGCCTGGAGTTCCGGGACAGGGGCTAACACCGGGGAGCTGTTTTTT. As protein: CAWSSGTGANTGELFF. The chain uses TRBV30 and TRBJ2-2; 10 nucleotides line up with TRBD1. Germline assignment: CDR1 GTSNPN and CDR2 SVGIG (reference sequence). The CDR3 totals 16 residues. The V gene end was trimmed by 2 bases and the J gene end by 2 bases; junction bases not matched to a gene: 5.

Only one count was recorded for this clone. The V gene is TRBV12-3 or TRBV12-4, the J gene TRBJ2-7; 8 bases agree with TRBD2. The CDR3 covers 13 residues. J gave up 4 bases and V 5 bases, and 4 bases lay outside the gene matches. The chain's CDR3 is CASSLSGAYEQYF. In DNA form, the CDR3 reads TGTGCCAGCAGTCTTAGCGGGGCGTACGAGCAGTACTTC.

The sample holds one count of this clone. The chain employs TRBV2 and TRBJ2-7, with 8 bases lining up with TRBD2. CDR3 length equals 15 residues. Germline values: CDR1 SNHLY, CDR2 FYNNEI. Trimming took 10 bases from V and 4 from J; bases not matched to a gene: 15. DNA of the CDR3: TGTGCCACGCTCCGAGGGGCGGGGGGTCGTTACGAGCAGTACTTC. Translation gives CATLRGAGGRYEQYF.

The gene calls are TRBV5-4 and TRBJ2-2; D is possibly TRBD2 (5 bases). The CDR3 consists of 14 residues. V lost 4 bases and J lost 8, with 15 bases in between. Germline CDR1 reads SGHNT; CDR2 reads YYREEE (reference sequence). CDR3 coding DNA: TGTGCCAGCAGCCCAGACCGGGATAGGGGGGAGCTGTTTTTT. The encoded protein is CASSPDRDRGELFF.

J is TRBJ2-7 and V is TRBV4-1; D gene ambiguous. CDR3 size: 15 residues. The ends were cut back, 1 base at V and 0 bases at J, with 10 bases in the middle. Germline V gene sequence: CDR1 MGHRA, CDR2 YSYEKL. The CDR3 DNA reads as TGCGCCAGCAGCCAAGCTGCAAGGAGCTCCTACGAGCAGTACTTC. Its protein is CASSQAARSSYEQYF.

The chain carries TRBV7-9 and TRBJ2-7; 8 bases align to TRBD1. Germline loops: CDR1 SEHNR, CDR2 FQNEAQ (reference sequence). J was trimmed by 5 bases and V by 7 bases; bases with no gene match: 16. The CDR3 has 16 residues. This chain's CDR3 is CASTSHPRQGSDEQYF. The CDR3 DNA follows: TGTGCCAGCACTTCTCATCCGAGACAGGGGTCCGACGAGCAGTACTTC.

The chain couples TRBV3-1 (or the pseudogene TRBV3-2) to TRBJ1-6; 8 nucleotides match TRBD1. The CDR3 consists of 14 residues. V lost 2 bases and J lost 10; bases outside the gene matches: 4. Germline values: CDR1 LGHDT, CDR2 YNNKEL (reference sequence). This chain's CDR3 is CASSQKDRGSPLHF. The CDR3 bases are TGTGCCAGCAGCCAAAAAGACAGGGGCTCACCCCTCCACTTT.